The T cell receptor beta chain under discussion was sequenced for a study of shared clonotypes between healthy human individuals. Study-wide results and caveats: Clonotype sharing across a few donors was observed for 4% to 5.5% of naive CD4 clonotypes. Read depth was anticipated to influence clonotype sharing among donors.

Remarks on this clone: Its cognate antigen is unknown.

Replicate PCRs for sorted subsets used around 200 ng DNA; this equaled around 28,000 T cell genomes. Sequencing was performed with immunoSEQ multiplex PCR; in TCRdb, only in-frame clones are kept and a portion is missing. The sample yields about 980,000 clones, over 75% seen once. From CD4+ cells came CD45RA+ naive and CD45RA-negative memory subsets. Sequenced input: memory CD4+ T cells sorted from blood. Subset denoted: CD45RA-negative fraction. This clonotype originated in a man aged 18 to 29 in good health.

CDR3 loop: CAWSGGLAGHEQFF. The CDR3 DNA sequence: TGTGCCTGGAGTGGGGGACTAGCGGGGCATGAGCAGTTCTTC. V usage is TRBV30 and J usage is TRBJ2-1, with 13 bases that match TRBD2. Trimming took 1 base from V and 8 from J; bases not matched to a gene: 2. This CDR3 is 14 amino acids long. Looked up from germline, CDR1 is GTSNPN and CDR2 is SVGIG (reference sequence).